One sample yielded the 26 T cell receptor beta chains listed below, sequenced in a study of cytomegalovirus exposure and HLA in healthy donors. PCR used 60 Vbeta primers and 13 Jbeta primers. Sequencing used immunoSEQ multiplex PCR; TCRdb keeps in-frame clones, though not all of them. The sample holds fewer than 200,000 clones, around 67% seen once. The sample taken for sequencing was PBMCs. Receptor source: a woman younger than 35 in good health and CMV-seropositive.

The J gene is TRBJ2-1, the V gene TRBV28, with 7 bases identical to TRBD1. CDR1 MDHEN and CDR2 SYDVKM come from the germline V gene. The CDR3 covers 15 residues. V gave up 6 bases and J gave up 5 bases; unmatched junction bases: 10. CDR3 amino acids: CASSPGTAMDNEQFF. CDR3 in DNA: TGTGCCAGCAGCCCCGGGACAGCTATGGACAATGAGCAGTTCTTC. Filled out from reference TRBV28 and TRBJ2-1, the complete variable domain reads DVKVTQSSRYLVKRTGEKVFLECVQDMDHENMFWYRQDPGLGLRLIYFSYDVKMKEKGDIPEGYSVSREKKERFSLILESASTNQTSMYLCASSPGTAMDNEQFFGPGTRLTVL.

J is TRBJ2-7 and V is TRBV4-3; D remains ambiguous. Germline loops: CDR1 LGHNA, CDR2 YSLEER. With 1 base removed from V and 0 bases from J, the gap between germline ends came to 10 bases. The CDR3 sequence is 15 residues long. The CDR3 spells CASSQVGDGSYEQYF. The CDR3, as DNA: TGCGCCAGCAGCCAAGTCGGAGACGGCTCCTACGAGCAGTACTTC.

The rearrangement links TRBV5-1 to TRBJ2-3; TRBD1 is a possible D gene (6 bases). Germline CDR1 and CDR2: SGHRS and YFSETQ. V lost 2 bases, J lost 1 base, and 20 bases lay in between. The CDR3 totals 18 residues. CDR3 DNA: TGCGCCAGCAGCTTTTCCGACGATCCGAGACAGGGCACAGATACGCAGTATTTT. Translating gives CASSFSDDPRQGTDTQYF.

This chain uses TRBV6-1 with TRBJ1-3; no clear D. Trimming took 0 bases from V and 3 from J, leaving 12 bases between them. The CDR3 totals 16 residues. CDR1 is MNHNS, CDR2 SASEGT, per germline. CDR3 in amino acids: CASSEAGGNYGNTIYF. The CDR3 nucleotides are TGTGCCAGCAGTGAAGCGGGAGGGAACTATGGAAACACCATATATTTT.

Many counts were recorded for this clone. The chain recombines TRBV7-9 with TRBJ1-1; D not certain. The CDR3 sequence is 11 residues long. Germline loops: CDR1 SEHNR, CDR2 FQNEAQ (reference sequence). V was trimmed by 3 bases and J by 8 bases, leaving 7 bases between them. The CDR3 nucleotides are TGTGCCAGCAGCTTCGGCAGGGAAGCTTTCTTT. The encoded protein is CASSFGREAFF.

The chain's CDR3 is CASSLRPGGRALYEQYF. Here the CDR3 DNA reads TGTGCCAGCAGTTTACGTCCCGGCGGGAGGGCCCTCTACGAGCAGTACTTC. The rearrangement uses TRBV27 and TRBJ2-7; 9 nucleotides line up with TRBD2. In germline, CDR1 is MNHEY, CDR2 SMNVEV (reference sequence). Losses at the gene ends were 2 bases for V and 3 bases for J; bases not matched to a gene: 11. This CDR3 has 17 amino acids.

This chain links TRBV5-6 with TRBJ1-1, with D unresolved. The CDR3 is made up of 11 amino acids. The ends were cut back, 2 bases at V and 6 bases at J, with 5 bases in the middle. Germline CDR1 reads SGHDT; CDR2 reads YYEEEE. The CDR3 sequence is CASSFGSEAFF. CDR3 coding DNA: TGTGCCAGCAGCTTCGGTTCTGAAGCTTTCTTT.

The chain combines TRBV30 with TRBJ2-5; 9 bases map to TRBD2. V trimming: 0 bases; J trimming: 11 bases; junction bases outside the gene matches: 16. Germline loops: CDR1 GTSNPN, CDR2 SVGIG (reference sequence). The CDR3 is made up of 16 amino acids. CDR3 loop: CAWSVHLAGNQEGQYF. The CDR3 bases are TGTGCCTGGAGTGTACATCTAGCGGGGAACCAAGAGGGGCAGTACTTC.

This clone was seen a handful of times. The CDR3 nucleotides are TGTGCCAGCAGTTTATCGGGAGGAACCCAAGAGACCCAGTACTTC. Translating it yields CASSLSGGTQETQYF. V and J are TRBV28 and TRBJ2-5; TRBD2 aligns across 7 bases. V lost 1 base and J lost 1; bases outside the gene matches: 3. In germline, CDR1 is MDHEN, CDR2 SYDVKM. The CDR3 consists of 15 residues.

The V call is TRBV28, the J call TRBJ2-7; 7 nucleotides line up with TRBD2. Germline V lookup: CDR1 MDHEN, CDR2 SYDVKM. With V trimmed by 3 bases and J by 3 bases, 8 bases remained unmatched. This CDR3 spans 15 amino acids. The CDR3 sequence is CASSLTSHLNYEQYF. CDR3 nucleotides: TGTGCCAGCAGTTTGACTAGCCATCTTAACTACGAGCAGTACTTC.

The chain joins TRBV27 to TRBJ2-7; maybe TRBD1 (5 bases). This CDR3 contains 13 residues. Germline V gene data show CDR1 as MNHEY and CDR2 as SMNVEV (reference sequence). With 8 bases removed from V and 1 base from J, the gap between germline ends came to 12 bases. The CDR3 loop is CASGAGLSYEQYF. The CDR3 DNA reads TGTGCCAGCGGGGCAGGGTTATCCTACGAGCAGTACTTC.

The rearrangement uses TRBV7-2 and TRBJ2-5; 9 positions agree with TRBD2. The V gene's germline CDR1 is SGHTA and CDR2 FQGNSA. The CDR3 spans 16 residues. The J segment lost 9 bases and the V segment lost 1 base, leaving 12 bases of the junction unmatched. This chain's CDR3 is CASSLGHTGGGVAQYF. The DNA of the CDR3 is TGTGCCAGCAGCTTAGGACATACTGGCGGGGGGGTGGCCCAGTACTTC.

This chain connects TRBV18 to TRBJ2-2; 7 bases map to TRBD1. The CDR3 spans 16 residues. Losses at the gene ends were 0 bases for V and 4 bases for J; bases not matched to a gene: 5. The germline V gene encodes CDR1 KGHSH and CDR2 LQKENI. The DNA for the CDR3 is TGTGCCAGCTCACCACCGCCAGGGGGTGGCACCGGGGAGCTGTTTTTT. Its protein is CASSPPPGGGTGELFF. The whole variable domain, filled in from reference TRBV18 and TRBJ2-2, reads NAGVMQNPRHLVRRRGQEARLRCSPMKGHSHVYWYRQLPEEGLKFMVYLQKENIIDESGMPKERFSAEFPKEGPSILRIQQVVRGDSAAYFCASSPPPGGGTGELFFGEGSRLTVL.

The CDR3 reads CASRTGTSGRETQYF. The CDR3 coding sequence is TGTGCCAGCAGAACCGGGACTAGCGGGAGAGAGACCCAGTACTTC. This chain links TRBV6-5 with TRBJ2-5, with 14 bases that match TRBD2. Germline CDR1 and CDR2: MNHEY and SVGAGI. The CDR3 is 15 residues long. V trimming: 6 bases; J trimming: 4 bases; junction bases outside the gene matches: 4.

The chain uses TRBV18 and TRBJ1-1, with no clear D. V was cut by 0 bases and J by 0 bases, with 8 bases left in between. Germline V CDR1 and CDR2: KGHSH, LQKENI. The CDR3 contains 15 residues. As DNA, the CDR3 is TGTGCCAGCTCACCACCGGGCAGTTTGAACACTGAAGCTTTCTTT. This sequence encodes CASSPPGSLNTEAFF.

V and J are TRBV29-1 and TRBJ2-1, with D maybe TRBD1 (6 bases). With 2 bases removed from V and 7 bases from J, the gap between germline ends came to 15 bases. Germline CDR1 and CDR2: SQVTM and ANQGSEA. The CDR3 is 14 amino acids. The CDR3 region is CSVEKGVYYNEQFF. CDR3 nucleotide sequence: TGCAGCGTTGAAAAGGGGGTTTATTATAATGAGCAGTTCTTC.

The chain combines TRBV11-2 with TRBJ1-4; D is possibly TRBD1 (5 bases). Deletions cut 4 bases from V and 7 bases from J, with 10 bases between. The CDR3 is 13 residues long. Germline lookup yields CDR1 SGHAT and CDR2 FQNNGV. The CDR3: CASSSLTAEKLFF. The CDR3 DNA follows: TGTGCCAGCAGCTCCTTGACAGCTGAAAAACTGTTTTTT.

This clone has only a few counts. This chain uses TRBV5-6 with TRBJ1-5, with D tentatively TRBD1 (5 bases). Trimming shortened V by 0 bases and J by 3 bases, and 7 bases separated the two germline ends. The CDR3 sequence is 14 residues long. The germline CDR1 and CDR2 sequences are SGHDT and YYEEEE. The CDR3 coding sequence is TGTGCCAGCAGCTTGGGGGGCTTCAATCAGCCCCAGCATTTT. Translating it yields CASSLGGFNQPQHF. The variable domain in full, completed from reference TRBV5-6 and TRBJ1-5, reads DAGVTQSPTHLIKTRGQQVTLRCSPKSGHDTVSWYQQALGQGPQFIFQYYEEEERQRGNFPDRFSGHQFPNYSSELNVNALLLGDSALYLCASSLGGFNQPQHFGDGTRLSIL.

V gene TRBV2 combines with J gene TRBJ2-1, with D perhaps matching TRBD1 (6 bases). Germline V gene lookup returns CDR1 SNHLY and CDR2 FYNNEI. The CDR3 runs to 14 residues. Trimming shortened V by 7 bases and J by 0 bases, and 10 bases separated the two germline ends. The CDR3 loop is CASKRDTSYNEQFF. CDR3 nucleotides: TGTGCCAGCAAGAGGGACACCTCCTACAATGAGCAGTTCTTC.

CDR3 sequence: CAWKKGAGTEAFF. The DNA for the CDR3 is TGTGCCTGGAAAAAGGGCGCGGGCACTGAAGCTTTCTTT. This chain joins TRBV30 and TRBJ1-1; no reliable D call. The CDR3 runs to 13 residues. Germline V gene sequence: CDR1 GTSNPN, CDR2 SVGIG (reference sequence). V lost 4 bases and J lost 4, with 13 bases in between. The full variable domain, rest sourced from reference TRBV30 and TRBJ1-1, is SQTIHQWPATLVQPVGSPLSLECTVEGTSNPNLYWYRQAAGRGLQLLFYSVGIGQISSEVPQNLSASRPQDRQFILSSKKLLLSDSGFYLCAWKKGAGTEAFFGQGTRLTVV.

The chain employs TRBV27 and TRBJ2-7; TRBD1 matches at 9 bases. The CDR3 sequence is 15 residues long. The germline CDR1 and CDR2 sequences are MNHEY and SMNVEV (reference sequence). Losses at the gene ends were 5 bases for V and 2 bases for J; bases not matched to a gene: 7. CDR3 coding DNA: TGTGCCAGCAGTACGCTACAGGGGGCCCCCTACGAGCAGTACTTC. It translates to CASSTLQGAPYEQYF.

This clone showed up just a few times. The chain employs TRBV30 and TRBJ1-5, with 7 bases aligning to TRBD1. This CDR3 region has 14 residues. Germline V gene lookup returns CDR1 GTSNPN and CDR2 SVGIG (reference sequence). V was clipped by 1 base and J by 5 bases; unmatched bases: 5. The CDR3 here is CAWSEITGDQPQHF. DNA of the CDR3: TGTGCCTGGAGTGAGATTACAGGGGATCAGCCCCAGCATTTT. The full variable domain, completed using reference TRBV30 and TRBJ1-5, is SQTIHQWPATLVQPVGSPLSLECTVEGTSNPNLYWYRQAAGRGLQLLFYSVGIGQISSEVPQNLSASRPQDRQFILSSKKLLLSDSGFYLCAWSEITGDQPQHFGDGTRLSIL.

This clone was seen just once. V and J are TRBV5-5 and TRBJ2-7, with 9 bases matching TRBD1. CDR1 is SGHKS, CDR2 YYEKEE, per germline (reference sequence). Germline trimming cut 3 bases from V and 2 bases from J; bases unmatched to any gene: 3. This CDR3 has 14 residues. DNA of the CDR3: TGTGCCAGCAGCTCGAGGACAGGGGCCTACGAGCAGTACTTC. Encoded protein: CASSSRTGAYEQYF.

The chain couples TRBV19 to TRBJ2-3, with 9 bases lining up with TRBD1. Per the germline V gene, CDR1 is LNHDA and CDR2 is SQIVND (reference sequence). The CDR3 is 16 residues long. V lost 10 bases and J lost 7; bases outside the gene matches: 18. The CDR3 nucleotides are TGTGCCACCTCCCCGAGGGGACAGGGAGGTATAAATACGCAGTATTTT. Its protein is CATSPRGQGGINTQYF.

The V and J genes are TRBV11-1 and TRBJ2-6; 8 bases agree with TRBD1. This CDR3 region has 16 residues. V was clipped by 5 bases and J by 0 bases; unmatched bases: 3. Germline assignment: CDR1 SGHAT and CDR2 FQDESV (reference sequence). The CDR3 DNA is TGTGCCAGCAGCCGGACAGGGATCTCTGGGGCCAACGTCCTGACTTTC. Its protein product is CASSRTGISGANVLTF.

A remark on this clone: Other DNA sequences in the sample encode the same CDR3. V usage is TRBV9 and J usage is TRBJ2-7; D is undetermined. Per the germline V gene, CDR1 is SGDLS and CDR2 is YYNGEE. Deletions cut 3 bases from V and 3 bases from J, with 4 bases between. The CDR3 is 11 residues long. The CDR3 sequence is CASSAGYEQYF. CDR3 DNA sequence: TGTGCCAGCAGCGCGGGCTACGAGCAGTACTTC.